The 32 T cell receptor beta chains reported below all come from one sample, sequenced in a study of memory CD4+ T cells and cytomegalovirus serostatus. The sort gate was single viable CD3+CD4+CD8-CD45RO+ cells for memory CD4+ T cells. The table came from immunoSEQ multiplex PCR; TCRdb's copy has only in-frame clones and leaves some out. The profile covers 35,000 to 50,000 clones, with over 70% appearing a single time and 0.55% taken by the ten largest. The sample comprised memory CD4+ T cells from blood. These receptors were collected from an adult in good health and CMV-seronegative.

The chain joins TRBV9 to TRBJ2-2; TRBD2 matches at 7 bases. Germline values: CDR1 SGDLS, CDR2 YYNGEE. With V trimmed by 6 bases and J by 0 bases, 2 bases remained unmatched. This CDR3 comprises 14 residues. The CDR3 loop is CASNLAANTGELFF. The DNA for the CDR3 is TGTGCCAGCAACCTAGCGGCGAACACCGGGGAGCTGTTTTTT. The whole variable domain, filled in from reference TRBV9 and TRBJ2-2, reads DSGVTQTPKHLITATGQRVTLRCSPRSGDLSVYWYQQSLDQGLQFLIQYYNGEERAKGNILERFSAQQFPDLHSELNLSSLELGDSALYFCASNLAANTGELFFGEGSRLTVL.

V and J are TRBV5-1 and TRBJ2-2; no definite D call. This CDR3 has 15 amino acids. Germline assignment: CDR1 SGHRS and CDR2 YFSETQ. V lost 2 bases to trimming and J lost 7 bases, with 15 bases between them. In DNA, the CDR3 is TGCGCCAGCAGCTTAATTCTGGCCGAGGACGGGGAGCTGTTTTTT. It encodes CASSLILAEDGELFF.

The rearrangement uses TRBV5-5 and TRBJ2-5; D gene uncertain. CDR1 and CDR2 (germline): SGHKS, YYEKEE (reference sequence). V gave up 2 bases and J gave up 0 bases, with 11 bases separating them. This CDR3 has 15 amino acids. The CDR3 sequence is CASSFSMGYQETQYF. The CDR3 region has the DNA TGTGCCAGCAGCTTTAGTATGGGGTACCAAGAGACCCAGTACTTC.

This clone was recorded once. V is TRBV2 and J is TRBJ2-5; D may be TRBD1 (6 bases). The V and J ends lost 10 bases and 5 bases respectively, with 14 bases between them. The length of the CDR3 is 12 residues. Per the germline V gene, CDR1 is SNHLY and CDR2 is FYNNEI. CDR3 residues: CAKPTGDETQYF. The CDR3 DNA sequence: TGTGCCAAGCCGACAGGCGACGAGACCCAGTACTTC. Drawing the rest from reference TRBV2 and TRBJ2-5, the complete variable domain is EPEVTQTPSHQVTQMGQEVILRCVPISNHLYFYWYRQILGQKVEFLVSFYNNEISEKSEIFDDQFSVERPDGSNFTLKIRSTKLEDSAMYFCAKPTGDETQYFGPGTRLLVL.

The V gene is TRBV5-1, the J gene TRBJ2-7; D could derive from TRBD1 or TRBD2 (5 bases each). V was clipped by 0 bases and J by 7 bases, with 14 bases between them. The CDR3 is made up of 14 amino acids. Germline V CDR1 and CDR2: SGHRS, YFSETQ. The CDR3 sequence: CASSLDPGPSEQYF. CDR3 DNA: TGCGCCAGCAGCTTGGATCCGGGACCCAGTGAGCAGTACTTC.

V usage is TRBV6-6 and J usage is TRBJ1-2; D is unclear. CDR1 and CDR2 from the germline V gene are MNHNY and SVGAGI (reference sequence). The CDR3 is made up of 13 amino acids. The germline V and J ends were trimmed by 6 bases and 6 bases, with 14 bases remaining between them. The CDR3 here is CASRGWGIDGYTF. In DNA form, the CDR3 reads TGTGCCAGCAGGGGATGGGGAATCGATGGCTACACCTTC.

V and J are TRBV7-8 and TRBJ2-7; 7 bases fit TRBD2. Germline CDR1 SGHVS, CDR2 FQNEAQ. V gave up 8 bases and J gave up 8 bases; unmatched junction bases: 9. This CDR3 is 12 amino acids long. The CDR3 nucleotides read TGTGCCAGCTGGGAGGGCGGCGACAAGCAGTACTTC. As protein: CASWEGGDKQYF.

The CDR3 here is CASSLSNSGTYGYTF. CDR3 DNA: TGTGCCAGCAGCTTATCAAATTCAGGGACCTATGGCTACACCTTC. The chain employs TRBV7-2 and TRBJ1-2; tentatively, D is TRBD1 (5 bases). V was trimmed by 2 bases and J by 4 bases, leaving 14 bases between them. The CDR3 runs 15 residues. Germline V lookup: CDR1 SGHTA, CDR2 FQGNSA.

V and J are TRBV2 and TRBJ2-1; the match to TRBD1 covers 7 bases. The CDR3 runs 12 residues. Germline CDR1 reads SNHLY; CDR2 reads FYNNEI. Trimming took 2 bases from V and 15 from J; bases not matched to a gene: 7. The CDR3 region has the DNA TGTGCCAGCAGTGAACAGGGGGAAGTATCGTTCTTC. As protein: CASSEQGEVSFF. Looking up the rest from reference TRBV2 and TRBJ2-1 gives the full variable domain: EPEVTQTPSHQVTQMGQEVILRCVPISNHLYFYWYRQILGQKVEFLVSFYNNEISEKSEIFDDQFSVERPDGSNFTLKIRSTKLEDSAMYFCASSEQGEVSFFGPGTRLTVL.

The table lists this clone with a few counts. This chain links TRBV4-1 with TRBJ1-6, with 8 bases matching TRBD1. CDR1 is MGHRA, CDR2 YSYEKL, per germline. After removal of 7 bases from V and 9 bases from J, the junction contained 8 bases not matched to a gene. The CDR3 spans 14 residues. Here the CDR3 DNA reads TGCGCCAGCACCGTCGCAGGGGGCACTTCACCCCTCCACTTT. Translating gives CASTVAGGTSPLHF.

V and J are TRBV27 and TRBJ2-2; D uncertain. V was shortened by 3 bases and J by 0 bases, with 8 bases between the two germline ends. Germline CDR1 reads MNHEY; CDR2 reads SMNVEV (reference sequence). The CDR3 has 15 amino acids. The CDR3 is CASSFRNANTGELFF. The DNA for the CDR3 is TGTGCCAGCAGTTTTCGTAACGCGAACACCGGGGAGCTGTTTTTT.

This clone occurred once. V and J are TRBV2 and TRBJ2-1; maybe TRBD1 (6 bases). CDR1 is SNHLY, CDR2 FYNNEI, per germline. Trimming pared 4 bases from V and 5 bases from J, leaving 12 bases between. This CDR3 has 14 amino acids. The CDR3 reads CASSVRAGDNEQFF. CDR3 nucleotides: TGTGCCAGCAGTGTGAGGGCAGGGGACAATGAGCAGTTCTTC.

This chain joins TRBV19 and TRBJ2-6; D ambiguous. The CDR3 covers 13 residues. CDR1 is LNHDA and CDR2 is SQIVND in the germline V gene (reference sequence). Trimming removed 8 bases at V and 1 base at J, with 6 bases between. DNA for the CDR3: TGTGCCAGTCAACATTCTGGGGCCAACGTCCTGACTTTC. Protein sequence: CASQHSGANVLTF. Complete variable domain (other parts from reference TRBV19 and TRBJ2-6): DGGITQSPKYLFRKEGQNVTLSCEQNLNHDAMYWYRQDPGQGLRLIYYSQIVNDFQKGDIAEGYSVSREKKESFPLTVTSAQKNPTAFYLCASQHSGANVLTFGAGSRLTVL.

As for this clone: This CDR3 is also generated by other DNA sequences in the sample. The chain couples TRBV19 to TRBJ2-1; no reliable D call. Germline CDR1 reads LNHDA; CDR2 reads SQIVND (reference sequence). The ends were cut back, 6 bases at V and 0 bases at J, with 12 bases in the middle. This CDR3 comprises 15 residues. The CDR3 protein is CASRPDRSSYNEQFF. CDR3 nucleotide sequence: TGTGCCAGTAGGCCCGACCGGAGCTCCTACAATGAGCAGTTCTTC.

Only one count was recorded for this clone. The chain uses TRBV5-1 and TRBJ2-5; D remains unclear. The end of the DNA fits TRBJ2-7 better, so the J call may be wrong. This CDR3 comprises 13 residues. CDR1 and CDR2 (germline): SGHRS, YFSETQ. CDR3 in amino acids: CASSPAGYYEQYF. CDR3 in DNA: TGCGCCAGCAGCCCGGCAGGTTACTACGAGCAGTACTTC.

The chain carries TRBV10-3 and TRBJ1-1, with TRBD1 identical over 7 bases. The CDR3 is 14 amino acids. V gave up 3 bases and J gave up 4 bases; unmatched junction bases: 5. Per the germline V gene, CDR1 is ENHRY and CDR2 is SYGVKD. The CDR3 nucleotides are TGTGCCATCAGTGAAAAAGCAGGGGGCACTGAAGCTTTCTTT. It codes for CAISEKAGGTEAFF.

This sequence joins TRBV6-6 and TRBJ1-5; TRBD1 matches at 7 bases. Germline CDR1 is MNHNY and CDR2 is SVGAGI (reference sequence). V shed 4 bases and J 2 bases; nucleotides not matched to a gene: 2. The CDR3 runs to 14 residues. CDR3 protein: CASSSDRGNQPQHF. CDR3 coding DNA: TGTGCCAGCAGTTCTGACAGGGGCAATCAGCCCCAGCATTTT.

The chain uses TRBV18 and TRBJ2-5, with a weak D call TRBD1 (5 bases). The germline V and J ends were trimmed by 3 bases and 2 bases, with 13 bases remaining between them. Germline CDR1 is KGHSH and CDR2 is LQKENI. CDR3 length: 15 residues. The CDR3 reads CASSPPGAGQETQYF. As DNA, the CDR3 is TGTGCCAGCTCACCTCCTGGGGCAGGGCAAGAGACCCAGTACTTC.

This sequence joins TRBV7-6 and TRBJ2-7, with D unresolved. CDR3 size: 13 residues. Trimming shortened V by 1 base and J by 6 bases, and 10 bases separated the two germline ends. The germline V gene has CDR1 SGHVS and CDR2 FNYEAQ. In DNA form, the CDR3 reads TGTGCCAGCAGCTTAGATAACAGCTTCGAGCAGTACTTC. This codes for CASSLDNSFEQYF.

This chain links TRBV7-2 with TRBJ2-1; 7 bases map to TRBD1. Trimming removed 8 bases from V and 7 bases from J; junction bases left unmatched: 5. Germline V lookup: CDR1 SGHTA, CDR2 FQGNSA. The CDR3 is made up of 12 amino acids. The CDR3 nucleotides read TGTGCCAGCGGCCAACAGGGGAATGAGCAGTTCTTC. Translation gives CASGQQGNEQFF.

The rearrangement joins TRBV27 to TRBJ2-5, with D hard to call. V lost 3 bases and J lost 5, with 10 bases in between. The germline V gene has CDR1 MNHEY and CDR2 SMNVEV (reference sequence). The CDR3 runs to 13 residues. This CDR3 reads CASSFRLMETQYF. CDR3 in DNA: TGTGCCAGCAGTTTCCGCCTAATGGAGACCCAGTACTTC.

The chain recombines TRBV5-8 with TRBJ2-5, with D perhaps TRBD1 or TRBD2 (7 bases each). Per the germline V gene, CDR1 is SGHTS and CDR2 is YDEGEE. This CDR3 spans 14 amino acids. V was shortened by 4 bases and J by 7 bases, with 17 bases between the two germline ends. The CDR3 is CASSPPGGGRTQYF. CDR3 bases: TGTGCCAGCAGCCCCCCAGGGGGGGGACGGACCCAGTACTTC.

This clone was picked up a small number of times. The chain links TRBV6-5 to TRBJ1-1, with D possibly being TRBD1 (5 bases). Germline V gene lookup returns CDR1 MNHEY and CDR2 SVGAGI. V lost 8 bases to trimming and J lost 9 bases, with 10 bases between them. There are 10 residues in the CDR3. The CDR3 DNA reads TGTGCCAGCGGGAGGGACCAAGCTTTCTTT. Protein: CASGRDQAFF.

In nucleotides, the CDR3 is TGTGCCAGCAGTGAAGCTGGTAGCGGGGGGGATACGCAGTATTTT. Its protein is CASSEAGSGGDTQYF. V and J are TRBV25-1 and TRBJ2-3, with 10 bases lining up with TRBD2. Germline CDR1 reads MGHDK; CDR2 reads SYGVNS. The CDR3 has 15 amino acids. Trimming removed 2 bases from V and 6 bases from J; junction bases left unmatched: 5. Together with reference TRBV25-1 and TRBJ2-3, the CDR3 gives the full variable domain: EADIYQTPRYLVIGTGKKITLECSQTMGHDKMYWYQQDPGMELHLIHYSYGVNSTEKGDLSSESTVSRIRTEHFPLTLESARPSHTSQYLCASSEAGSGGDTQYFGPGTRLTVL.

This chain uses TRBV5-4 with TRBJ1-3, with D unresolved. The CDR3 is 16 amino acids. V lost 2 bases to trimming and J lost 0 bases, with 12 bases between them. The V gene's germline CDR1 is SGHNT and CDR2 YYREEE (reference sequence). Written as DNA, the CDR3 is TGTGCCAGCAGCTTCCTCCGGGAGCTCTCTGGAAACACCATATATTTT. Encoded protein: CASSFLRELSGNTIYF.

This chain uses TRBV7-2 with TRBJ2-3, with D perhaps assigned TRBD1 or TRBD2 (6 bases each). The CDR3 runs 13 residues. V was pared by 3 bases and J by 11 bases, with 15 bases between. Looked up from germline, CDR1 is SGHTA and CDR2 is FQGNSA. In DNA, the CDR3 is TGTGCCAGCAGCTTGCCGGGGGCTTCGGGGCAGTATTTT. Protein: CASSLPGASGQYF.

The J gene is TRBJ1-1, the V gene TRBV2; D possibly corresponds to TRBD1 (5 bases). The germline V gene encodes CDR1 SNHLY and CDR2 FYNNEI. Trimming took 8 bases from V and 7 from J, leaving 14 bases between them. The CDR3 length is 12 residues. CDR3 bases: TGTGCCAGCGGGGGGGGGAGGAGTGAAGCTTTCTTT. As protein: CASGGGRSEAFF.

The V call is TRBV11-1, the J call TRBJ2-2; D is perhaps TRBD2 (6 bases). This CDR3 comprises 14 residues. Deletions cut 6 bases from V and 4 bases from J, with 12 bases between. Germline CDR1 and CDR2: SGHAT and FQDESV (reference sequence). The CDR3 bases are TGTGCCAGCAGTCTGGGGGGTGCCACCGGGGAGCTGTTTTTT. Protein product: CASSLGGATGELFF.

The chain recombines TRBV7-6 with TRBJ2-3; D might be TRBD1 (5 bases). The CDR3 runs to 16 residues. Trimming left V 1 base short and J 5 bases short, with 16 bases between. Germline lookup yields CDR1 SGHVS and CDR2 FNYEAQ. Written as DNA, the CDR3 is TGTGCCAGCAGCTTAGGGGGCCTAACCCACCAAGATACGCAGTATTTT. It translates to CASSLGGLTHQDTQYF.

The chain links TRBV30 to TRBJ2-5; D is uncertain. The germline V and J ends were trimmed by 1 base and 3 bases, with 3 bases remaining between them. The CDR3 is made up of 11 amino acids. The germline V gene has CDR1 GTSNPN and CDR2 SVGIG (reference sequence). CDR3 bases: TGTGCCTGGAGTGGGGAAGAGACCCAGTACTTC. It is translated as CAWSGEETQYF.

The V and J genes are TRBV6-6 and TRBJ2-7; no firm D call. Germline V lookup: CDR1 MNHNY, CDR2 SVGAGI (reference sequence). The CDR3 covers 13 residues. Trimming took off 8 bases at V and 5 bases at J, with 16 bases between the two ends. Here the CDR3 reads CASQAGPPNEQYF. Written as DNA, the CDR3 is TGTGCCAGCCAAGCCGGGCCCCCCAACGAGCAGTACTTC.

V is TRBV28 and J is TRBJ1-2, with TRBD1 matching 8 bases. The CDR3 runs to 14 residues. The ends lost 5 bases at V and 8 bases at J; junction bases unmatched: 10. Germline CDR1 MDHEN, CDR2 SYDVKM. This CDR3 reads CASSIGQGVDGYTF. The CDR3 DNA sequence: TGTGCCAGCAGTATAGGACAGGGCGTCGACGGCTACACCTTC.